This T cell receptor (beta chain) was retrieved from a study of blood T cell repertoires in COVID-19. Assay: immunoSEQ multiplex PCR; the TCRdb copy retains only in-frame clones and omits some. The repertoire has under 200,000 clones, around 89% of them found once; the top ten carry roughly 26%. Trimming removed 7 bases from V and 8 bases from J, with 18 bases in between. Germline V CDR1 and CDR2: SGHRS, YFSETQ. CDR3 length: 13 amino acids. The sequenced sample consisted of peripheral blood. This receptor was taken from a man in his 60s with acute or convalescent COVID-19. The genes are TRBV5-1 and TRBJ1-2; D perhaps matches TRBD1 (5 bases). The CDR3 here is CASRHDGGVGYTF. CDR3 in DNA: TGCGCCAGCCGTCATGACGGGGGGGTGGGCTACACCTTC.